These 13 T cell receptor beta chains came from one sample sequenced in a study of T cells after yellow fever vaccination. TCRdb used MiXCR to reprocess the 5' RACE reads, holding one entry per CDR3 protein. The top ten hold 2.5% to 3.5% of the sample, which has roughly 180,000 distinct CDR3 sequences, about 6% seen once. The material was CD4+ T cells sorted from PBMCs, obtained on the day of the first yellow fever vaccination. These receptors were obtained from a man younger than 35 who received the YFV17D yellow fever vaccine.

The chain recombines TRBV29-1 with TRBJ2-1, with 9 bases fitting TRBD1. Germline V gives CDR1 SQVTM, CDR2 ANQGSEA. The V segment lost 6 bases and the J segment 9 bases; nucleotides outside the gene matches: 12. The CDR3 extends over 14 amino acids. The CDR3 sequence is CSVGQGGSGGEQFF. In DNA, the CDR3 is TGCAGCGTGGGACAGGGAGGGAGTGGGGGTGAGCAGTTCTTC.

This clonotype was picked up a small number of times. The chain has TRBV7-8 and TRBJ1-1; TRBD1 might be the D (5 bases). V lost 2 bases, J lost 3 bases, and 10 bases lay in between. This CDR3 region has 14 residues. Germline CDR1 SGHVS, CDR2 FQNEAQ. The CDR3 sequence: CASSLSGGYTEAFF. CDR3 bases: TGTGCCAGCAGCTTATCGGGGGGGTACACTGAAGCTTTCTTT.

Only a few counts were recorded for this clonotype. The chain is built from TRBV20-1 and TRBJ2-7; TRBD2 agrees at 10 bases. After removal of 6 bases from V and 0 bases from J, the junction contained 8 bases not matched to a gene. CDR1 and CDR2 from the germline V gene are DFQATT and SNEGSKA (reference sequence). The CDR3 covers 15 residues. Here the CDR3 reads CSAPLAGGSSYEQYF. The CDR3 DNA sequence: TGCAGTGCCCCTTTAGCGGGGGGTAGCTCCTACGAGCAGTACTTC.

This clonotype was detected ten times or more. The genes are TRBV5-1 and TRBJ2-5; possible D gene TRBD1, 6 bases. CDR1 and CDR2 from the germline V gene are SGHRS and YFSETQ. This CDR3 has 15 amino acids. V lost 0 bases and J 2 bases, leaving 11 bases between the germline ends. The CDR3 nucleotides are TGCGCCAGCAGCTTGGGGGGACACCCGCAAGAGACCCAGTACTTC. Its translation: CASSLGGHPQETQYF.

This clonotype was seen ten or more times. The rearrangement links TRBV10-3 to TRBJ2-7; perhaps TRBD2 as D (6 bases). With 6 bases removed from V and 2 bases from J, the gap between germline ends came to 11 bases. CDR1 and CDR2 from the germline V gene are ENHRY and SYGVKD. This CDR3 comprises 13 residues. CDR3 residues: CAIRLAGTYEQYF. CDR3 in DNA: TGTGCCATCAGACTCGCGGGAACCTACGAGCAGTACTTC.

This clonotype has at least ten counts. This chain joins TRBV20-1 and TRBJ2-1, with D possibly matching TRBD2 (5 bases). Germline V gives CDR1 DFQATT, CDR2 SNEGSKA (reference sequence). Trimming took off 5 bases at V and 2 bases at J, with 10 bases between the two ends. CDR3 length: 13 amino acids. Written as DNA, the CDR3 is TGCAGTGCTTCCGGGGTTCCCTACAATGAGCAGTTCTTC. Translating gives CSASGVPYNEQFF.

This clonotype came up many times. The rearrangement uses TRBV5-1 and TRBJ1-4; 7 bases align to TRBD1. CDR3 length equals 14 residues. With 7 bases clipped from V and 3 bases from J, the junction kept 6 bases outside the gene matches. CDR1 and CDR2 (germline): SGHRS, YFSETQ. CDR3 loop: CASSQGSANEKLFF. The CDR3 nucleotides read TGCGCCAGCTCACAGGGGTCGGCTAATGAAAAACTGTTTTTT.

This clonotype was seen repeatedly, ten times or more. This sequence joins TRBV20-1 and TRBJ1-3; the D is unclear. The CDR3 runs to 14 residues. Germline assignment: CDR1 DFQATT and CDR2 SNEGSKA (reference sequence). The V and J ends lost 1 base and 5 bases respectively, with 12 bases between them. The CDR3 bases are TGCAGTGCTAGAGCTCTCTCATTGCGAAACACCATATATTTT. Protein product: CSARALSLRNTIYF.

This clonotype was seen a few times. The CDR3 region has the DNA TGTGCCAGCAGAAGGGGGCACATCACTGAAGCTTTCTTT. This gives the protein CASRRGHITEAFF. The V call is TRBV27, the J call TRBJ1-1, with TRBD1 matching 7 bases. The CDR3 covers 13 residues. Germline V gene data show CDR1 as MNHEY and CDR2 as SMNVEV (reference sequence). The trim removed 6 bases at V and 4 bases at J, leaving 5 bases unmatched.

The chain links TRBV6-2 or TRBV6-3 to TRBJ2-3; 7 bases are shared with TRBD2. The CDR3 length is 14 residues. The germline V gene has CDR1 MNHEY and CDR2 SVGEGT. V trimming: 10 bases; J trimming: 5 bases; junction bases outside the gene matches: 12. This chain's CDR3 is CATTGGGAEDTQYF. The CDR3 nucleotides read TGTGCCACCACGGGAGGCGGGGCCGAAGATACGCAGTATTTT.

The CDR3 nucleotides read TGTGCCAGCAGCTCCGCTGGGGCGCGGGGGGCTCAAGAGACCCAGTACTTC. Its translation: CASSSAGARGAQETQYF. The J gene is TRBJ2-5, the V gene TRBV5-4; 8 nucleotides align to TRBD2. Germline CDR1 and CDR2: SGHNT and YYREEE (reference sequence). The length of the CDR3 is 17 residues. V trimming: 3 bases; J trimming: 2 bases; junction bases outside the gene matches: 12.

The DNA of the CDR3 is TGTGCCAGCAGTTACCCCGTCCCGGGACAGGGAGGAAAACTGTTTTTT. The encoded protein is CASSYPVPGQGGKLFF. V is TRBV6-5 and J is TRBJ1-4, with 9 bases lining up with TRBD1. The ends lost 2 bases at V and 10 bases at J; junction bases unmatched: 11. Germline lookup yields CDR1 MNHEY and CDR2 SVGAGI. CDR3 length: 16 residues.

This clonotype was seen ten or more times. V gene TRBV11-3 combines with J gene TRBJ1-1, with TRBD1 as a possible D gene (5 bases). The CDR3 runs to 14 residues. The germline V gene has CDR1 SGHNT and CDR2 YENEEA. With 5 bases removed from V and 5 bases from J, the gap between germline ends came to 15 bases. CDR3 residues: CASSGGKGRTEAFF. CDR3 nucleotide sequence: TGTGCCAGCAGCGGCGGGAAGGGGCGGACTGAAGCTTTCTTT. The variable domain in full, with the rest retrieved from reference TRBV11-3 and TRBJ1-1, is EAGVVQSPRYKIIEKKQPVAFWCNPISGHNTLYWYLQNLGQGPELLIRYENEEAVDDSQLPKDRFSAERLKGVDSTLKIQPAELGDSAVYLCASSGGKGRTEAFFGQGTRLTVV.